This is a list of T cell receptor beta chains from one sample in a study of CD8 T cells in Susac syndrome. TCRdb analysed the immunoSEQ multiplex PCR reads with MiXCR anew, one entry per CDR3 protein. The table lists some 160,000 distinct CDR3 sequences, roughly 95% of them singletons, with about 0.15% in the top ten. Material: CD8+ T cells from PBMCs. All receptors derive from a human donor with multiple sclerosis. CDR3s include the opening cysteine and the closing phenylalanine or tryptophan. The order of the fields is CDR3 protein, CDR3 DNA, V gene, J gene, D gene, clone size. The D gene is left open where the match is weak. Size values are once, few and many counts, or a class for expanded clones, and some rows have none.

CDR3aa: CASTHQPQHF
CDR3nt: TGTGCCAGCACCCATCAGCCCCAGCATTTT
v_gene: TRBV27
j_gene: TRBJ1-5
d_gene: NA
abundance: NA

CDR3aa: CSVGLASDEQYF
CDR3nt: TGCAGCGTTGGACTAGCGAGCGACGAGCAGTACTTC
v_gene: TRBV29-1
j_gene: TRBJ2-7
d_gene: TRBD2
abundance: NA

CDR3aa: CSVVYRTEAFF
CDR3nt: TGCAGCGTTGTCTACAGAACTGAAGCTTTCTTT
v_gene: TRBV29-1
j_gene: TRBJ1-1
d_gene: NA
abundance: NA

CDR3aa: CASSLKFESGTGKGKTQYF
CDR3nt: TGCGCCAGCAGCTTGAAGTTCGAGTCCGGGACAGGGAAGGGAAAGACCCAGTACTTC
v_gene: TRBV5-1
j_gene: TRBJ2-5
d_gene: TRBD1
abundance: NA

CDR3aa: CASSRGTDSSTDTQYF
CDR3nt: TGCGCCAGCAGCCGAGGGACTGACTCTAGCACAGATACGCAGTATTTT
v_gene: TRBV5-1
j_gene: TRBJ2-3
d_gene: NA
abundance: NA

CDR3aa: CASSLDFTYYGYTF
CDR3nt: TGTGCCAGCAGCTTAGACTTTACCTACTATGGCTACACCTTC
v_gene: TRBV7-9
j_gene: TRBJ1-2
d_gene: NA
abundance: NA

CDR3aa: CASSEVAGGTEAFF
CDR3nt: TGTGCCAGCAGTGAAGTGGCGGGGGGCACTGAAGCTTTCTTT
v_gene: TRBV2
j_gene: TRBJ1-1
d_gene: NA
abundance: NA

CDR3aa: CASSPPEDNEQFF
CDR3nt: TGTGCCAGCTCACCACCGGAAGACAATGAGCAGTTCTTC
v_gene: TRBV18
j_gene: TRBJ2-1
d_gene: NA
abundance: NA

CDR3aa: CASSPRLAGDEQYF
CDR3nt: TGTGCCAGCAGCCCGAGGCTAGCGGGAGACGAGCAGTACTTC
v_gene: TRBV9
j_gene: TRBJ2-7
d_gene: TRBD2
abundance: NA

CDR3aa: CASSQPSEHEQYF
CDR3nt: TGTGCCAGCAGCCAACCGTCCGAACACGAGCAGTACTTC
v_gene: TRBV7-9
j_gene: TRBJ2-7
d_gene: NA
abundance: NA

CDR3aa: CASSTTPGGPYNEQFF
CDR3nt: TGTGCCAGCAGCACAACCCCAGGCGGGCCTTACAATGAGCAGTTCTTC
v_gene: TRBV11-2
j_gene: TRBJ2-1
d_gene: NA
abundance: NA

CDR3aa: CVVWGGGETQYF
CDR3nt: TGTGTGGTCTGGGGCGGAGGCGAGACCCAGTACTTC
v_gene: TRBV27
j_gene: TRBJ2-5
d_gene: NA
abundance: NA

CDR3aa: CASSSGQVSYEQYF
CDR3nt: TGTGCCAGCAGTTCGGGACAGGTATCCTACGAGCAGTACTTC
v_gene: TRBV27
j_gene: TRBJ2-7
d_gene: TRBD1
abundance: NA

CDR3aa: CASSLEALYYGYTF
CDR3nt: TGTGCCAGCAGCTTAGAAGCACTCTATTATGGCTACACCTTC
v_gene: TRBV7-9
j_gene: TRBJ1-2
d_gene: NA
abundance: NA

CDR3aa: CSVEGLAGGKSSYNEQFF
CDR3nt: TGCAGCGTTGAAGGACTAGCGGGGGGTAAGAGCTCCTACAATGAGCAGTTCTTC
v_gene: TRBV29-1
j_gene: TRBJ2-1
d_gene: TRBD2
abundance: NA

CDR3aa: CASSQERTGTYGYTF
CDR3nt: TGTGCCAGCAGCCAAGAAAGGACAGGGACCTATGGCTACACCTTC
v_gene: TRBV13
j_gene: TRBJ1-2
d_gene: TRBD1
abundance: NA

CDR3aa: CASRGDYEQYF
CDR3nt: TGTGCCAGTAGAGGGGACTACGAGCAGTACTTC
v_gene: TRBV19
j_gene: TRBJ2-7
d_gene: NA
abundance: NA

CDR3aa: CASSQWAGRPPLHF
CDR3nt: TGCGCCAGCAGTCAATGGGCCGGGCGGCCACCCCTCCACTTT
v_gene: TRBV23-1
j_gene: TRBJ1-6
d_gene: NA
abundance: NA

CDR3aa: CASGLTGAGAVYSEQFF
CDR3nt: TGTGCTAGTGGTTTGACTGGAGCGGGGGCGGTCTATTCTGAGCAGTTCTTC
v_gene: TRBV12-5
j_gene: TRBJ2-1
d_gene: TRBD2
abundance: NA

CDR3aa: CSVEIWRGELYEQYF
CDR3nt: TGCAGCGTTGAAATATGGCGGGGCGAACTCTACGAGCAGTACTTC
v_gene: TRBV29-1
j_gene: TRBJ2-7
d_gene: NA
abundance: NA

CDR3aa: CASAGTSAYNEQFF
CDR3nt: TGTGCCAGTGCCGGGACTAGCGCATACAATGAGCAGTTCTTC
v_gene: TRBV12-3/TRBV12-4
j_gene: TRBJ2-1
d_gene: TRBD2
abundance: NA

CDR3aa: CASSSTGDRGYTF
CDR3nt: TGTGCCAGCAGTTCGACAGGGGATCGGGGCTACACCTTC
v_gene: TRBV6-5
j_gene: TRBJ1-2
d_gene: TRBD1
abundance: NA

CDR3aa: CSARDAPTGTGELFF
CDR3nt: TGCAGTGCTAGAGATGCCCCCACGGGAACCGGGGAGCTGTTTTTT
v_gene: TRBV20-1
j_gene: TRBJ2-2
d_gene: NA
abundance: once

CDR3aa: CAWIGLRPEAFF
CDR3nt: TGTGCCTGGATTGGTTTGAGGCCTGAAGCTTTCTTT
v_gene: TRBV30
j_gene: TRBJ1-1
d_gene: NA
abundance: NA

CDR3aa: CASSFLAVSYEQYF
CDR3nt: TGTGCCAGCAGCTTTTTAGCGGTGAGCTACGAGCAGTACTTC
v_gene: TRBV7-2
j_gene: TRBJ2-7
d_gene: NA
abundance: NA

CDR3aa: CSAKSYSVDQETQYF
CDR3nt: TGCAGTGCTAAGAGTTATAGCGTCGACCAAGAGACCCAGTACTTC
v_gene: TRBV20-1
j_gene: TRBJ2-5
d_gene: NA
abundance: NA

CDR3aa: CASTVGQGTEAFF
CDR3nt: TGTGCCAGCACCGTTGGCCAGGGCACTGAAGCTTTCTTT
v_gene: TRBV27
j_gene: TRBJ1-1
d_gene: NA
abundance: once